These T cell receptor beta chains were read from a single sample in a study of human T cells and chemical hapten exposure. Each CDR3 protein is one row after TCRdb ran MiXCR on the 5' RACE reads. The sample holds 110,000 or so distinct CDR3 sequences, around 20% seen once. The receptors originated from a human donor in good health. Each CDR3 is given without its conserved first and last residue.

V gene: TRBV5-4; J gene: TRBJ2-3; CDR3 protein: ASSILTSGSGGTQY
V gene: TRBV6-1; J gene: TRBJ1-5; CDR3 protein: ASSAGTIGQPQH
V gene: TRBV7-2; J gene: TRBJ2-5; CDR3 protein: ASSLLAGGAWETQY
V gene: TRBV27; J gene: TRBJ1-6; CDR3 protein: ASRLTRLDWPLH
V gene: TRBV15; J gene: TRBJ2-2; CDR3 protein: VTSKSELAGRRGELF
V gene: TRBV11-2; J gene: TRBJ1-3; CDR3 protein: ASSPPDSPFSGNTIY
V gene: TRBV28; J gene: TRBJ2-7; CDR3 protein: ASSPTGVSYEQY
V gene: TRBV27; J gene: TRBJ2-1; CDR3 protein: ASSYAGTGGNEQF
V gene: TRBV6-6; J gene: TRBJ1-5; CDR3 protein: ASSYQGENQPQH
V gene: TRBV2; J gene: TRBJ2-2; CDR3 protein: ASVRLAGVSTGELF
V gene: TRBV5-1; J gene: TRBJ2-2; CDR3 protein: ASSREGRGTGELF
V gene: TRBV29-1; J gene: TRBJ1-1; CDR3 protein: TIQGTGSGDTEAF
V gene: TRBV7-2; J gene: TRBJ2-3; CDR3 protein: ASSRTSDSTDTQY
V gene: TRBV11-2; J gene: TRBJ2-3; CDR3 protein: ASSPPGPYTDTQY
V gene: TRBV3-1; J gene: TRBJ1-3; CDR3 protein: ASSQDPATSSGNTIY
V gene: TRBV3-1; J gene: TRBJ2-6; CDR3 protein: ASSQTRPTGANVLT
V gene: TRBV12-3/TRBV12-4; J gene: TRBJ1-1; CDR3 protein: ASSLTLEAF
V gene: TRBV14; J gene: TRBJ2-1; CDR3 protein: ASSQGGIRNEQF
V gene: TRBV9; J gene: TRBJ2-7; CDR3 protein: ASSPGLAGAEQY
V gene: TRBV4-1; J gene: TRBJ2-7; CDR3 protein: ASSTPGTSGRHSSYEQY
V gene: TRBV27; J gene: TRBJ1-1; CDR3 protein: ASSLFPGHDSDTEAF
V gene: TRBV24-1; J gene: TRBJ2-3; CDR3 protein: ATSDPTSGFGDTQY
V gene: TRBV28; J gene: TRBJ2-5; CDR3 protein: ASSLGGASQETQY
V gene: TRBV27; J gene: TRBJ1-6; CDR3 protein: ATSQNYNSPLH
V gene: TRBV13; J gene: TRBJ2-2; CDR3 protein: ASSPLTPTSGNTGELF
V gene: TRBV4-1; J gene: TRBJ2-1; CDR3 protein: ASSQKGDRGYNEQF
V gene: TRBV7-2; J gene: TRBJ2-1; CDR3 protein: ASSPRTSQYNEQF
V gene: TRBV27; J gene: TRBJ1-3; CDR3 protein: ASSGTGTGNTIY
V gene: TRBV27; J gene: TRBJ1-5; CDR3 protein: ASSLARNQPQH
V gene: TRBV6-2/TRBV6-3; J gene: TRBJ2-1; CDR3 protein: ASSSLAAIPGHEQF
V gene: TRBV7-9; J gene: TRBJ2-1; CDR3 protein: ASSLGLGREQSYNEQF
V gene: TRBV29-1; J gene: TRBJ2-1; CDR3 protein: SGGQANYNEQF